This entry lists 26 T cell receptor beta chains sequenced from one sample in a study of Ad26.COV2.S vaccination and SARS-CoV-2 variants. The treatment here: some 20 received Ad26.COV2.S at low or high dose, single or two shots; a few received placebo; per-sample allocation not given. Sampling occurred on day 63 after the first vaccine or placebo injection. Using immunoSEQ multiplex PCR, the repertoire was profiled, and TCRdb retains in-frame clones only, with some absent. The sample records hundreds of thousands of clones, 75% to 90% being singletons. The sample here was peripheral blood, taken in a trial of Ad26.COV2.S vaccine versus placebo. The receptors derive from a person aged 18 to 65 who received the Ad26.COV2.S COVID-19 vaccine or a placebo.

The DNA of the CDR3 is TGTGCCAGCAGCTTTCCCTCCCCCGTTGGGGCCAACGTCCTGACTTTC. Translation gives CASSFPSPVGANVLTF. The J gene is TRBJ2-6, the V gene TRBV5-4; no clear D. The CDR3 has 16 amino acids. The germline gives CDR1 SGHNT, CDR2 YYREEE (reference sequence). Trimming cost V 2 bases and J 3 bases, with 12 bases left between them.

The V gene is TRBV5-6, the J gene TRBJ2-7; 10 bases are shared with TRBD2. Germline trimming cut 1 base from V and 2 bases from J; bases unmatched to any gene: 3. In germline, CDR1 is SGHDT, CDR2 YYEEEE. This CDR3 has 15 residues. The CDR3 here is CASSLISGRTYEQYF. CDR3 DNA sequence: TGTGCCAGCAGCTTGATTAGCGGGAGGACCTACGAGCAGTACTTC.

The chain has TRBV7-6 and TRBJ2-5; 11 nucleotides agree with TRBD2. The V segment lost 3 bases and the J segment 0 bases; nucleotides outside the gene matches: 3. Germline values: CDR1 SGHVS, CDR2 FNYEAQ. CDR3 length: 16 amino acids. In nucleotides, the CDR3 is TGTGCCAGCAGCTTGCGACTAGCGGGGTACCAAGAGACCCAGTACTTC. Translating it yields CASSLRLAGYQETQYF.

CDR3 protein: CASSLQGNTIYF. The CDR3 DNA sequence: TGTGCCAGCAGTTTACAGGGAAACACCATATATTTT. This sequence joins TRBV6-6 and TRBJ1-3; D call uncertain. The V and J ends lost 4 bases and 4 bases respectively, with 5 bases between them. CDR3 length equals 12 residues. Per germline, CDR1 MNHNY and CDR2 SVGAGI (reference sequence).

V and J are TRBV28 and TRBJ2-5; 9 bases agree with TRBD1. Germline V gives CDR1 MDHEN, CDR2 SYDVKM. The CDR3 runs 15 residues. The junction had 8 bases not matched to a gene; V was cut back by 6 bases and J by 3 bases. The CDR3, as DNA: TGTGCCAGCAGCGCCCCCGGGACAGGGAAAGAGACCCAGTACTTC. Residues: CASSAPGTGKETQYF.

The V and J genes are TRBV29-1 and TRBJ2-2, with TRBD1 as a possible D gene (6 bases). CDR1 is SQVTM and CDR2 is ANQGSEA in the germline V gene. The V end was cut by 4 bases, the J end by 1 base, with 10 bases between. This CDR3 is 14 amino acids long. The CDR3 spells CSVGQGKNTGELFF. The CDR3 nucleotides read TGCAGCGTTGGGCAGGGGAAGAACACCGGGGAGCTGTTTTTT.

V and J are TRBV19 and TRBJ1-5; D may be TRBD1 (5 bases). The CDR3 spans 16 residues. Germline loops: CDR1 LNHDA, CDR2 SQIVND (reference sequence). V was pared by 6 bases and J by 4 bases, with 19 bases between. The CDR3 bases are TGTGCCAGTAGCCGTTACCGGGACGGTATTAATCAGCCCCAGCATTTT. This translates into CASSRYRDGINQPQHF.

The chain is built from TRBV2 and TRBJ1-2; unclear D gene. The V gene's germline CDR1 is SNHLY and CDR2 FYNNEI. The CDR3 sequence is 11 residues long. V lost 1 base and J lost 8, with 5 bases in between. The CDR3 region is CASSEVVGYTF. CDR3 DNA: TGTGCCAGCAGTGAAGTTGTCGGCTACACCTTC.

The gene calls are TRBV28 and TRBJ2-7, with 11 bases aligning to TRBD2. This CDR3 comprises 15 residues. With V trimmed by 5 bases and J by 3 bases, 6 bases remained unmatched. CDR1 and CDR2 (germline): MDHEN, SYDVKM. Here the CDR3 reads CASSQRSGRVYEQYF. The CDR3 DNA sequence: TGTGCCAGCAGTCAGCGTAGCGGGAGGGTCTACGAGCAGTACTTC.

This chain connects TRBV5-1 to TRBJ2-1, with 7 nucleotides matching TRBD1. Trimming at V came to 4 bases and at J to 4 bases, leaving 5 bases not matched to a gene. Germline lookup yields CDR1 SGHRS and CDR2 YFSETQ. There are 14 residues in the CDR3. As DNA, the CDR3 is TGCGCCAGCAGCCCAGGGGGAGCTTACAATGAGCAGTTCTTC. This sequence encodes CASSPGGAYNEQFF.

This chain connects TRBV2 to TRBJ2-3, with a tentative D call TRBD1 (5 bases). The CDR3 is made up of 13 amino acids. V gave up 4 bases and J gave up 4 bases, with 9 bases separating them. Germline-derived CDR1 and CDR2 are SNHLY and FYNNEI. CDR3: CASSVDISDTQYF. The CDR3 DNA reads TGTGCCAGCAGTGTGGACATATCAGATACGCAGTATTTT.

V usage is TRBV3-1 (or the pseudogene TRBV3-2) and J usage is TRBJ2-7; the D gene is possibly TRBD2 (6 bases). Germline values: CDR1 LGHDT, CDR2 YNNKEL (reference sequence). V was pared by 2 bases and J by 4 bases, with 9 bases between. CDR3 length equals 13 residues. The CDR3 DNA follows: TGTGCCAGCAGCCAAACAGGAGGGTACGAGCAGTACTTC. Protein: CASSQTGGYEQYF.

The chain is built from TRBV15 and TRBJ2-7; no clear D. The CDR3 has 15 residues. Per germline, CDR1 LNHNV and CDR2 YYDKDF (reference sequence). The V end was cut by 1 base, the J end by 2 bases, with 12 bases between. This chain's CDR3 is CATSRVGLSPYEQYF. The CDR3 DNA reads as TGTGCCACCAGCAGAGTTGGGTTATCCCCCTACGAGCAGTACTTC.

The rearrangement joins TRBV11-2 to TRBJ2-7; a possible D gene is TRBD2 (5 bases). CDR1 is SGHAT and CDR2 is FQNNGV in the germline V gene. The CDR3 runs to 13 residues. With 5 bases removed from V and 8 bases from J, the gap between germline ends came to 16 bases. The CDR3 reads CASSQEADTKQYF. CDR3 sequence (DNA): TGTGCCAGCAGCCAGGAGGCGGATACGAAGCAGTACTTC.

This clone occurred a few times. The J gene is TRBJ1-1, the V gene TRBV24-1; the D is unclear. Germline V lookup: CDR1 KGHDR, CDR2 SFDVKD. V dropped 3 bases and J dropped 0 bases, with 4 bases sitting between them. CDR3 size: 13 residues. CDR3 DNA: TGTGCCACCAGTGATAGGATGAACACTGAAGCTTTCTTT. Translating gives CATSDRMNTEAFF.

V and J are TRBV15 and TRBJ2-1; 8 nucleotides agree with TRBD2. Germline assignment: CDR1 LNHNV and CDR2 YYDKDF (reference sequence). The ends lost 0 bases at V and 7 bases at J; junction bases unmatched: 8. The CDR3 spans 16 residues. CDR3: CATSRDQRVAGNEQFF. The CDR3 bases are TGTGCCACCAGCAGAGATCAGCGGGTAGCGGGGAATGAGCAGTTCTTC.

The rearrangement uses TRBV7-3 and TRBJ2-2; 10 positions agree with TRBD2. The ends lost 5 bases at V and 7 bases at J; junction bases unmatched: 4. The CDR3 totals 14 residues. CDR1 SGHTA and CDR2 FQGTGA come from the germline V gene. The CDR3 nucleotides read TGTGCCAGCAGCCCAAGGACTAGCGGCGGGGAGCTGTTTTTT. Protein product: CASSPRTSGGELFF. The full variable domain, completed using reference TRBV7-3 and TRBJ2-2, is GAGVSQTPSNKVTEKGKYVELRCDPISGHTALYWYRQSLGQGPEFLIYFQGTGAADDSGLPNDRFFAVRPEGSVSTLKIQRTERGDSAVYLCASSPRTSGGELFFGEGSRLTVL.

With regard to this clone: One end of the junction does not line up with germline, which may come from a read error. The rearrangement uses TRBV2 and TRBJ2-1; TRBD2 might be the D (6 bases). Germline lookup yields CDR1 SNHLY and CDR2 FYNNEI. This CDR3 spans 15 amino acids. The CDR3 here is CASSEGTFSYNEQFF. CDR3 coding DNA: TGTGCCAGCAGCGAAGGGACTTTCTCCTACAATGAGCAGTTCTTC.

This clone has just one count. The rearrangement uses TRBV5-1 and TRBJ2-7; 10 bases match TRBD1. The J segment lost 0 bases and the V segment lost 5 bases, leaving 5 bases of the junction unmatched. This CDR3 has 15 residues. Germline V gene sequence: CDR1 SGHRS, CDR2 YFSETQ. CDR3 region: CASRLGTGVSYEQYF. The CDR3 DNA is TGCGCCAGCAGACTAGGGACAGGGGTCTCCTACGAGCAGTACTTC.

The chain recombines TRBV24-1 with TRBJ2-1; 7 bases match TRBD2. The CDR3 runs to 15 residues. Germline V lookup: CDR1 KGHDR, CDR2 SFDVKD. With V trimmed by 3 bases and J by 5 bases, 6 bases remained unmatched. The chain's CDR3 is CATSDGGRNDNEQFF. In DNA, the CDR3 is TGTGCCACCAGTGATGGCGGGAGAAACGACAATGAGCAGTTCTTC.

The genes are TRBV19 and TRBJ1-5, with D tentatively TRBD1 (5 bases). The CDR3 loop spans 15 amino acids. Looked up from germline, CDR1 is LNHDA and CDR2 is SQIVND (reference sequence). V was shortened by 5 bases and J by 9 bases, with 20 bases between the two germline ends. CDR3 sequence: CASSEGDNRHTPQHF. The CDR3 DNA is TGTGCCAGTAGTGAAGGGGATAATCGCCATACGCCCCAGCATTTT.

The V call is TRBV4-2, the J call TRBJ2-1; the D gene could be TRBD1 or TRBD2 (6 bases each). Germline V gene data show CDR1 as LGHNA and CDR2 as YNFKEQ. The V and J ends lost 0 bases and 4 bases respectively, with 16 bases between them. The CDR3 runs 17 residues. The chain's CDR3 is CASSQDLTGGQYNEQFF. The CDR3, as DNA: TGTGCCAGCAGCCAAGATCTGACCGGGGGCCAATACAATGAGCAGTTCTTC.

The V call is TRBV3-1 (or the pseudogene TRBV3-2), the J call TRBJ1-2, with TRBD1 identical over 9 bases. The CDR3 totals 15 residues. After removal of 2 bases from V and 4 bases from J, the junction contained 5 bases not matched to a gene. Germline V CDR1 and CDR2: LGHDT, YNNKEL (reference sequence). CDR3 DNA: TGTGCCAGCAGCCAATGGGACAGGGCAACCTATGGCTACACCTTC. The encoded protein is CASSQWDRATYGYTF.

This chain's CDR3 is CASRTGWTEAFF. CDR3 nucleotide sequence: TGTGCCAGCAGAACAGGGTGGACTGAAGCTTTCTTT. The rearrangement joins TRBV28 to TRBJ1-1; the D gene is possibly TRBD1 (6 bases). The CDR3 is 12 amino acids. The ends were cut back, 6 bases at V and 5 bases at J, with 10 bases in the middle. CDR1 is MDHEN and CDR2 is SYDVKM in the germline V gene.

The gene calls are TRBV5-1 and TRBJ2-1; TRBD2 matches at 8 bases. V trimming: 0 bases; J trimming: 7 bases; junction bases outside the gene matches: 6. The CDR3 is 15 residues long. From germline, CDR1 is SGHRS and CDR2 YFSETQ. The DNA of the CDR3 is TGCGCCAGCAGCTTGGCTACGGGAGGGCCGAATGAGCAGTTCTTC. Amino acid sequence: CASSLATGGPNEQFF.

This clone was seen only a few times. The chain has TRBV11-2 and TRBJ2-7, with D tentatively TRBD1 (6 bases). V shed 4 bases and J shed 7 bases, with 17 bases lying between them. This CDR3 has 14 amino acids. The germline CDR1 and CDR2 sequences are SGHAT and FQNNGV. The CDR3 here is CASSSVGAIGEQYF. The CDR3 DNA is TGTGCCAGCAGCTCCGTGGGGGCAATAGGGGAGCAGTACTTC.